This TCR beta chain was captured by sequencing in a study of beta chain features in type 1 diabetes. What was sequenced were expressed TCRB transcripts, since all of the isolated RNA had been reverse transcribed. Profiling relied on immunoSEQ multiplex PCR, and the TCRdb table lists in-frame clones only, not all of them. The data show about 900,000 clones, under 20% seen once. Points from the study as a whole: TCRB CDR3s from Type 1 diabetes patients were moderately but significantly shorter in all four CD4+ subsets.

Notes on this clone: Its antigen is unknown. Other DNA sequences in the same sample also yield this CDR3.

Germline assignment: CDR1 MDHEN and CDR2 SYDVKM. Trimming left V 2 bases short and J 1 base short, with 2 bases between. CDR3 size: 12 residues. Blood was drawn once from each donor into heparinised tubes. The draws averaged approximately 110 mL. Sequenced sample: naive CD4+ T cells from blood. This chain uses TRBV28 with TRBJ2-5, with no clear D. This TCR was recovered from a woman younger than 35 in good health. The CDR3 bases are TGTGCCAGCAGTTTAGCCCAAGAGACCCAGTACTTC. Translating gives CASSLAQETQYF.